The 28 T cell receptor beta chains reported below all come from one sample, sequenced in a study of blood T cell repertoires in COVID-19. Assay used: immunoSEQ multiplex PCR; TCRdb lists only in-frame clones, some missing. Found here are around 40,000 clones, 80% to 90% of them singletons; the top ten hold under 9.5%. The specimen sequenced was peripheral blood. The receptors originated from a man under 40 with active or convalescent COVID-19.

This rearrangement joins TRBV6-5 to TRBJ1-1; 8 nucleotides line up with TRBD1. Germline CDR1 is MNHEY and CDR2 is SVGAGI. The CDR3 consists of 14 residues. The V segment lost 6 bases and the J segment 1 base; nucleotides outside the gene matches: 4. CDR3 bases: TGTGCCAGCAGAAGGGGGACAGGGAACACTGAAGCTTTCTTT. Protein: CASRRGTGNTEAFF.

V usage is TRBV14 and J usage is TRBJ2-3, with a tentative D call TRBD1 (6 bases). Germline-derived CDR1 and CDR2 are SGHDN and FVKESK. V shed 6 bases and J shed 2 bases, with 15 bases lying between them. The CDR3 sequence is 15 residues long. CDR3 residues: CASSIRAGATDTQYF. DNA for the CDR3: TGTGCCAGCAGTATAAGGGCAGGGGCCACAGATACGCAGTATTTT.

The chain employs TRBV7-2 and TRBJ1-2; the match to TRBD1 covers 8 bases. CDR3 length: 15 residues. The V and J ends lost 2 bases and 2 bases, in that order; junction bases with no gene match: 4. Looked up from germline, CDR1 is SGHTA and CDR2 is FQGNSA. CDR3 sequence (DNA): TGTGCCAGCAGCTTAAGGACAGGGACCAACTATGGCTACACCTTC. Residues: CASSLRTGTNYGYTF.

The CDR3 DNA reads as TGTGCCAGCAGCTTTAGTAGCGGGGGGGCAACCAAAAACATTCAGTACTTC. This encodes CASSFSSGGATKNIQYF. This chain connects TRBV7-9 to TRBJ2-4; 11 bases line up with TRBD2. The CDR3 is 17 residues long. Trimming removed 3 bases from V and 2 bases from J; junction bases left unmatched: 6. CDR1 and CDR2 from the germline V gene are SEHNR and FQNEAQ (reference sequence).

This sequence joins TRBV28 and TRBJ2-1; 7 bases agree with TRBD2. This CDR3 region has 16 residues. After removal of 5 bases from V and 6 bases from J, the junction contained 13 bases not matched to a gene. Per germline, CDR1 MDHEN and CDR2 SYDVKM. The CDR3 here is CASSPPRLAVINEQFF. Written as DNA, the CDR3 is TGTGCCAGCAGTCCTCCGCGGCTAGCGGTTATCAATGAGCAGTTCTTC.

J is TRBJ2-1 and V is TRBV9; perhaps TRBD2 as D (6 bases). The CDR3 runs to 17 residues. In germline, CDR1 is SGDLS, CDR2 YYNGEE. Trimming cost V 0 bases and J 8 bases, with 21 bases left between them. Here the CDR3 reads CASSVDPGGAMRDEQFF. The CDR3 DNA sequence: TGTGCCAGCAGCGTAGACCCCGGGGGAGCCATGAGGGATGAGCAGTTCTTC.

The chain joins TRBV27 to TRBJ1-6; D is perhaps TRBD1 (6 bases). Trimming removed 2 bases from V and 10 bases from J, with 15 bases in between. Per the germline V gene, CDR1 is MNHEY and CDR2 is SMNVEV (reference sequence). The CDR3 runs 15 residues. DNA of the CDR3: TGTGCCAGCAGTTTAAGGGGACAAAACCACTCACCCCTCCACTTT. This sequence encodes CASSLRGQNHSPLHF.

This clone was counted between two and nine times. V gene TRBV18 combines with J gene TRBJ1-6; unclear D gene. The ends were cut back, 3 bases at V and 0 bases at J, with 9 bases in the middle. From germline, CDR1 is KGHSH and CDR2 LQKENI. The CDR3 length is 16 residues. This CDR3 is CASSPEESSYNSPLHF. The CDR3 coding sequence is TGTGCCAGCTCACCGGAGGAGAGCTCCTATAATTCACCCCTCCACTTT.

This rearrangement joins TRBV29-1 to TRBJ1-1; 8 nucleotides align to TRBD1. The CDR3 has 13 amino acids. From germline, CDR1 is SQVTM and CDR2 ANQGSEA. The ends lost 7 bases at V and 4 bases at J; junction bases unmatched: 8. CDR3 protein: CSAMTGAITEAFF. The CDR3, as DNA: TGCAGCGCCATGACAGGGGCGATCACTGAAGCTTTCTTT. The variable domain in full, with the rest retrieved from reference TRBV29-1 and TRBJ1-1, is SAVISQKPSRDICQRGTSLTIQCQVDSQVTMMFWYRQQPGQSLTLIATANQGSEATYESGFVIDKFPISRPNLTFSTLTVSNMSPEDSSIYLCSAMTGAITEAFFGQGTRLTVV.

The chain recombines TRBV5-5 with TRBJ2-3, with TRBD2 as a possible D gene (5 bases). Trimming took 0 bases from V and 3 from J, leaving 8 bases between them. The CDR3 is made up of 14 amino acids. CDR1 and CDR2 (germline): SGHKS, YYEKEE (reference sequence). Here the CDR3 DNA reads TGTGCCAGCAGCTTGGCCGCGGGTACAGATACGCAGTATTTT. This sequence encodes CASSLAAGTDTQYF.

This chain links TRBV6-5 with TRBJ2-1; 7 bases are a match to TRBD1. Germline lookup yields CDR1 MNHEY and CDR2 SVGAGI. After removal of 6 bases from V and 4 bases from J, the junction contained 3 bases not matched to a gene. The CDR3 spans 13 residues. This chain's CDR3 is CASRRQGYNEQFF. Here the CDR3 DNA reads TGTGCCAGCAGGAGACAGGGTTACAATGAGCAGTTCTTC.

The rearrangement joins TRBV5-1 to TRBJ2-5; 7 bases match TRBD2. The CDR3 sequence is 14 residues long. CDR1 and CDR2 from the germline V gene are SGHRS and YFSETQ. The trim removed 4 bases at V and 0 bases at J, leaving 3 bases unmatched. The CDR3 sequence is CASSRGTNQETQYF. The CDR3 nucleotides read TGCGCCAGCAGCCGGGGGACTAACCAAGAGACCCAGTACTTC.

The chain joins TRBV7-3 to TRBJ1-1; tentatively, D is TRBD1 (5 bases). Trimming cost V 6 bases and J 4 bases, with 12 bases left between them. Germline CDR1 SGHTA, CDR2 FQGTGA. The CDR3 consists of 13 residues. CDR3 bases: TGTGCCAGCAGATACCAGGGCTCCACTGAAGCTTTCTTT. Translating gives CASRYQGSTEAFF.

The chain has TRBV12-5 and TRBJ2-4, with TRBD1 as a possible D gene (6 bases). Trimming took 1 base from V and 2 from J, leaving 15 bases between them. The CDR3 is 17 residues long. Germline assignment: CDR1 LGHNT and CDR2 FRNRAP. CDR3 nucleotides: TGTGCTAGTGGTTTGGGTTCGACAGGTGTGACCAAAAACATTCAGTACTTC. Protein sequence: CASGLGSTGVTKNIQYF.

In the case of this clone: Other nucleotide sequences from this sample produce the same CDR3. The chain is built from TRBV5-1 and TRBJ1-6; 11 bases fit TRBD1. The CDR3 runs to 15 residues. Germline V gene data show CDR1 as SGHRS and CDR2 as YFSETQ. V trimming: 0 bases; J trimming: 7 bases; junction bases outside the gene matches: 0. The CDR3 bases are TGCGCCAGCAGCTTGGGGGACAGGGGGAATTCACCCCTCCACTTT. Amino acid sequence: CASSLGDRGNSPLHF. The whole variable domain, remainder taken from reference TRBV5-1 and TRBJ1-6, is KAGVTQTPRYLIKTRGQQVTLSCSPISGHRSVSWYQQTPGQGLQFLFEYFSETQRNKGNFPGRFSGRQFSNSRSEMNVSTLELGDSALYLCASSLGDRGNSPLHFGNGTRLTVT.

The V and J genes are TRBV6-5 and TRBJ1-1; the D gene is possibly TRBD1 (5 bases). CDR3 length: 13 amino acids. V was pared by 10 bases and J by 6 bases, with 18 bases between. Germline V lookup: CDR1 MNHEY, CDR2 SVGAGI. For the CDR3, the DNA is TGTGCCACCACCTACCCACAGGCTTCTGAAGCTTTCTTT. Its protein product is CATTYPQASEAFF.

The chain uses TRBV19 and TRBJ1-5; TRBD1 matches 7 bases. The CDR3 is 13 amino acids. J gave up 5 bases and V 5 bases, and 3 bases lay outside the gene matches. Germline values: CDR1 LNHDA, CDR2 SQIVND (reference sequence). The CDR3 loop is CASSFQGDQPQHF. The CDR3 DNA is TGTGCCAGTAGTTTCCAGGGGGATCAGCCCCAGCATTTT.

The rearrangement uses TRBV19 and TRBJ2-5; the D gene is possibly TRBD2 (6 bases). This CDR3 spans 14 amino acids. CDR1 and CDR2 from the germline V gene are LNHDA and SQIVND (reference sequence). V was shortened by 6 bases and J by 4 bases, with 15 bases between the two germline ends. CDR3 loop: CASSIGTGGETQYF. For the CDR3, the DNA is TGTGCCAGTAGCATTGGGACCGGGGGAGAGACCCAGTACTTC.

This chain joins TRBV2 and TRBJ2-2; 8 bases fit TRBD1. The J segment lost 5 bases and the V segment lost 6 bases, leaving 8 bases of the junction unmatched. Per germline, CDR1 SNHLY and CDR2 FYNNEI. The CDR3 runs 15 residues. The CDR3 is CASRKQGVPTGELFF. The CDR3 DNA reads as TGTGCCAGCAGGAAACAGGGGGTCCCGACCGGGGAGCTGTTTTTT.

The chain combines TRBV5-5 with TRBJ1-5; D remains unclear. The V end was cut by 0 bases, the J end by 6 bases, with 13 bases between. The CDR3 covers 15 residues. Germline lookup yields CDR1 SGHKS and CDR2 YYEKEE (reference sequence). The CDR3, as DNA: TGTGCCAGCAGCTTGGGCCCGGAGCGGGGTCAGCCCCAGCATTTT. Translation: CASSLGPERGQPQHF.

CDR3 loop: CASSPDDRGGETQYF. The CDR3 DNA reads as TGTGCCAGCTCACCCGATGACAGGGGTGGAGAGACCCAGTACTTC. V usage is TRBV18 and J usage is TRBJ2-5, with TRBD1 identical over 8 bases. V lost 3 bases to trimming and J lost 4 bases; unmatched junction nucleotides: 7. The germline CDR1 and CDR2 sequences are KGHSH and LQKENI. There are 15 residues in the CDR3.

The chain has TRBV7-3 and TRBJ2-3, with TRBD1 identical over 7 bases. CDR1 SGHTA and CDR2 FQGTGA come from the germline V gene. Trimming at V came to 4 bases and at J to 5 bases, leaving 12 bases not matched to a gene. CDR3 length: 16 residues. CDR3 in amino acids: CASSSGVRQGIDTQYF. CDR3 bases: TGTGCCAGCAGCTCCGGGGTTCGACAGGGTATAGATACGCAGTATTTT.

V is TRBV21-1 and J is TRBJ2-7; TRBD1, the D gene given by the table, was not confirmed from the DNA. TRBV21-1 is a recognized pseudogene. The CDR3 is 14 amino acids. The CDR3 region is CASSKAEGAREQYV. The DNA for the CDR3 is TGTGCCAGCAGCAAAGCGGAGGGGGCAAGGGAGCAGTACGTC.

This chain links TRBV19 with TRBJ1-3; tentative D call: TRBD1 (5 bases). The germline CDR1 and CDR2 sequences are LNHDA and SQIVND (reference sequence). This CDR3 comprises 17 residues. V was cut by 5 bases and J by 2 bases, with 19 bases left in between. CDR3 sequence: CASSRKFRDYTGNTIYF. DNA of the CDR3: TGTGCCAGTAGTCGGAAATTCCGGGACTACACTGGAAACACCATATATTTT.

The V and J genes are TRBV4-1 and TRBJ2-2; 10 bases are a match to TRBD1. In germline, CDR1 is MGHRA, CDR2 YSYEKL. This CDR3 is 16 amino acids long. V lost 3 bases and J lost 4; bases outside the gene matches: 5. The DNA for the CDR3 is TGCGCCAGCAGCCAGGCGGGACAGGGGAGCACCGGGGAGCTGTTTTTT. This encodes CASSQAGQGSTGELFF.

The chain links TRBV24-1 to TRBJ2-3, with 12 bases that match TRBD2. Germline V gene data show CDR1 as KGHDR and CDR2 as SFDVKD. The CDR3 length is 21 residues. V was clipped by 3 bases and J by 0 bases; unmatched bases: 15. CDR3 loop: CATSDRMGQRTSGTSTDTQYF. For the CDR3, the DNA is TGTGCCACCAGTGATAGGATGGGTCAGCGGACTAGCGGGACTAGCACAGATACGCAGTATTTT.

The chain carries TRBV5-8 and TRBJ2-2, with 8 bases that match TRBD1. The CDR3 runs to 15 residues. The ends lost 0 bases at V and 6 bases at J; junction bases unmatched: 4. Germline assignment: CDR1 SGHTS and CDR2 YDEGEE. In DNA, the CDR3 is TGTGCCAGCAGCTTGGCAGGGGGCAAAGCCGGGGAGCTGTTTTTT. Its translation: CASSLAGGKAGELFF.

The V and J genes are TRBV2 and TRBJ1-2; TRBD1 agrees at 9 bases. CDR3 length equals 14 residues. Germline CDR1 reads SNHLY; CDR2 reads FYNNEI. J gave up 5 bases and V 6 bases, and 7 bases lay outside the gene matches. CDR3 residues: CASRETGGAYGYTF. DNA for the CDR3: TGTGCCAGCAGGGAAACAGGGGGCGCGTATGGCTACACCTTC.